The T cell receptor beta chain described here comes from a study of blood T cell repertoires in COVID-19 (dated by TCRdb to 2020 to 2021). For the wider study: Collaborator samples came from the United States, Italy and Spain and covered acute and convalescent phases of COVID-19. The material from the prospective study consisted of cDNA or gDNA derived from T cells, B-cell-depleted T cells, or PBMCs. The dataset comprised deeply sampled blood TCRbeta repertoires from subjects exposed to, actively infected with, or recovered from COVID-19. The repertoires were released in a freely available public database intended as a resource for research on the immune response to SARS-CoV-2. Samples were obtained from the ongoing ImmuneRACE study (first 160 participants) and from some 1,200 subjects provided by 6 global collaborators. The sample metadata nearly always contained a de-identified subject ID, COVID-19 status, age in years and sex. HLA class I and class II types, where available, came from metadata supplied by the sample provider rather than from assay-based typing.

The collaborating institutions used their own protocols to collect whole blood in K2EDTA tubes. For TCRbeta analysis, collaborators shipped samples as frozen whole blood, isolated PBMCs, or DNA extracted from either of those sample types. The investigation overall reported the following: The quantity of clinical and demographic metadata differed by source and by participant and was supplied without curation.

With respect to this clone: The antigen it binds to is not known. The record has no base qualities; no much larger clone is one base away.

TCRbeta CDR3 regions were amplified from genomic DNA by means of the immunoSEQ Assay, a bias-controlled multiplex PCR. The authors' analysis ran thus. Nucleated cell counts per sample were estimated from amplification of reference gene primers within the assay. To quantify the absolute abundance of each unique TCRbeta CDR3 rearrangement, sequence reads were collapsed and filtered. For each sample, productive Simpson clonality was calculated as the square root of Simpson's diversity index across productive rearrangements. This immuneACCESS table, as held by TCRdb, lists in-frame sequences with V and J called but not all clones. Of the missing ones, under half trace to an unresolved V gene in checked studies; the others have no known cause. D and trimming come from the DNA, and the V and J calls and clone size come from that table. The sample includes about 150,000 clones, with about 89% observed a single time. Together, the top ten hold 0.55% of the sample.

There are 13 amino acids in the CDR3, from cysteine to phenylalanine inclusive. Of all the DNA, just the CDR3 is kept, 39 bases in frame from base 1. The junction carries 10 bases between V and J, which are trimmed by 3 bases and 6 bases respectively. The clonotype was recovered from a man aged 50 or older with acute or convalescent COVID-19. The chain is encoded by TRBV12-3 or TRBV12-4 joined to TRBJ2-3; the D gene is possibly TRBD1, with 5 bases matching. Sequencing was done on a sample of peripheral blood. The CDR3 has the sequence CASSLQGPDTQYF. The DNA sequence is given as TGTGCCAGCAGTTTGCAGGGCCCGGATACGCAGTATTTT.